This is a list of T cell receptor beta chains from one sample in a study of vaccination and CD4 T cells after COVID-19. No cognate antigen is known for these TCRs. One entry per CDR3 protein, called by TCRdb with MiXCR from the PCR reads. Seen here are 15,000 or so distinct CDR3 sequences, approximately 58% observed once, and the top ten hold more than 10%. Sequenced: CD4+ T cells from blood, cultured in vitro. The source is a human donor who had recovered from COVID-19. Each CDR3 is given with its conserved first and last residue. The order of the fields is J gene, clone size, D gene, V gene, CDR3 DNA, CDR3 protein. D genes are given only for firm matches. The size of a clone is reported for some rows only, either as once, few or many, or as a class for expanded clones.

>TRBJ1-5|few|.|TRBV21-1
TGTGCCAGCAGCAAAGAGAGGAGGGGACAGGGACACAATCAGCCCCAGCATTTT
CASSKERRGQGHNQPQHF
>TRBJ1-1|.|TRBD1|TRBV7-9
TGTGCCAGCAGCTTAGAGGGACAGAGTCCTGAAGCTTTCTTT
CASSLEGQSPEAFF
>TRBJ1-6|.|.|TRBV19
TGTGCCAGCCGAGGGGGAATAGAAGGAAATTCACCCCTCCACTTT
CASRGGIEGNSPLHF
>TRBJ1-1|once|.|TRBV20-1
TGCAGTGCTCCCCCGCGGGTGAACACTGAAGCTTTCTTT
CSAPPRVNTEAFF
>TRBJ2-3|.|.|TRBV7-7
TGTGCTAGCAGCTTAGGGCAGGGTCCGGATACGCAGTATTTT
CASSLGQGPDTQYF
>TRBJ1-6|.|.|TRBV28
TGTGCCAGCAGTTCACCCGGGACCGTTCGTCAACCCCTCCACTTT
CASSSPGTVRQPLHF
>TRBJ1-6|.|TRBD1|TRBV11-2
TGTGCCAGCAGCTTCCGGGACAGGAATTCACCCCTCCACTTT
CASSFRDRNSPLHF
>TRBJ1-1|.|.|TRBV18
TGTGCCAGCTCACCAGCGGAGAACACTGAAGCTTTCTTT
CASSPAENTEAFF
>TRBJ2-3|.|.|TRBV20-1
TGCAGTGCTAGAGTGGACTCCCTTTGGGCAGATACGCAGTATTTT
CSARVDSLWADTQYF
>TRBJ2-7|few|TRBD1|TRBV20-1
TGCAGTGCTAGAGGGACAGGGACGTACGAGCAGTACTTC
CSARGTGTYEQYF
>TRBJ2-3|.|TRBD1|TRBV28
TGTGCCAGCAACCCGACAGGGGGCCGCGGCACAGATACGCAGTATTTT
CASNPTGGRGTDTQYF
>TRBJ2-1|once|.|TRBV5-5
TGTGCCAGCAGCTTTCTAGCGGAGCAGTTCTTC
CASSFLAEQFF
>TRBJ2-3|once|.|TRBV28
TGTGCCAGCAGTTTTAAAGGGTCGGGCACAGATACGCAGTATTTT
CASSFKGSGTDTQYF
>TRBJ1-1|once|.|TRBV18
TGTGCCAGCTCACCCAATACTCAGGGTGACACTGAAGCTTTCTTT
CASSPNTQGDTEAFF
>TRBJ2-3|.|.|TRBV20-1
TGCAGTGCTATTACGGACGGGAGCACAGATACGCAGTATTTT
CSAITDGSTDTQYF
>TRBJ1-2|few|.|TRBV6-1
TGTGCCAGCAGTGAAGAACAGTTCTATGGCTACACCTTC
CASSEEQFYGYTF
>TRBJ1-2|.|.|TRBV5-4
TGTGCCAGCAGCTTCCACACAGGGTTATCTGGCTACACCTTC
CASSFHTGLSGYTF
>TRBJ1-3|.|.|TRBV2
TGTGCCAGCACGAGGGCCTCTGGAAACACCATATATTTT
CASTRASGNTIYF
>TRBJ1-3|.|.|TRBV15
TGTGCCACCAGCAGAGATGGAAACACCATATATTTT
CATSRDGNTIYF
>TRBJ1-6|.|.|TRBV11-3
TGTGCCAGCAGCTTAGTCGCAGGGTTCAGCTCACCCCTCCACTTT
CASSLVAGFSSPLHF
>TRBJ1-5|few|.|TRBV7-9
TGTGCCAGCAGCTCGCCCGAGGGGGGCTACCAGCCCCAGCATTTT
CASSSPEGGYQPQHF
>TRBJ1-6|few|.|TRBV20-1
TGCAGTGCTAGAGGTGGGGGGAGCTCCTATAATTCACCCCTCCACTTT
CSARGGGSSYNSPLHF
>TRBJ1-2|few|TRBD1|TRBV7-2
TGTGCCAGCAGCCTCCTCCCAGGGGGGGGCCTAAAACGTCCCCAGTATGGCTACACCTTC
CASSLLPGGGLKRPQYGYTF
>TRBJ1-2|few|.|TRBV2
TGTGCCAGCAGTGAGATGGACCCCGGAGGGTATGGCTACACCTTC
CASSEMDPGGYGYTF
>TRBJ2-4|.|.|TRBV30
TGTGCCTGGAGCCAGGTAGCCAAAAACATTCAGTACTTC
CAWSQVAKNIQYF
>TRBJ2-7|.|TRBD1|TRBV23-1
TGCGCCCGGGACAGGGAATACGAGCAGTACTTC
CARDREYEQYF
>TRBJ1-1|.|.|TRBV7-9
TGTGCCAGCAGACTCACGGGGGGGAACGCTTTCTTT
CASRLTGGNAFF
>TRBJ1-5|few|.|TRBV20-1
TGCAGTGCTAGAGACGGTGGGTTGGGTCAGCCCCAGCATTTT
CSARDGGLGQPQHF
>TRBJ2-1|.|TRBD2|TRBV5-1
TGCGCCAGCAGCCCGACTAGCGGGAGGAATACCTACAATGAGCAGTTCTTC
CASSPTSGRNTYNEQFF
>TRBJ1-1|.|TRBD1|TRBV27
TGTGCCAGCCGCTCAGGGGGAAGAGGGGACACTGAAGCTTTCTTT
CASRSGGRGDTEAFF
>TRBJ2-7|.|.|TRBV12-3/TRBV12-4
TGTGCCAGCAGTTTAGTGTTCTCCTACGAGCAGTACTTC
CASSLVFSYEQYF
>TRBJ2-1|.|.|TRBV2
TGTGCCAGCAGAGATCCGGGTCCTAATGAGCAGTTCTTC
CASRDPGPNEQFF
>TRBJ1-1|few|.|TRBV7-9
TGTGCCAGCAACCCAAATGGCATATTGAACACTGAAGCTTTCTTT
CASNPNGILNTEAFF
>TRBJ1-2|.|.|TRBV30
TGTGCCTGGACGGACACCTATGGCTACACCTTC
CAWTDTYGYTF
>TRBJ1-2|.|.|TRBV7-9
TGTGCCAGCAGCTGGCTGGTCGTCGGCTACACCTTC
CASSWLVVGYTF
>TRBJ2-2|.|TRBD1|TRBV6-4
TGTGCCAGCAGTGACCATTTGACAGGGCACACCGGGGAGCTGTTTTTT
CASSDHLTGHTGELFF
>TRBJ1-2|.|.|TRBV5-1
TGCGCCAGCAGCCTAACAGGGATGGGTGATGGCTACACCTTC
CASSLTGMGDGYTF
>TRBJ2-7|.|.|TRBV28
TGTGCCAGCAGAGGGGACTCCTACGAGCAGTACTTC
CASRGDSYEQYF
>TRBJ2-7|.|.|TRBV12-3/TRBV12-4
TGTGCCAGCAGACAGGACAGGGAGGGCGAGCAGTACTTC
CASRQDREGEQYF
>TRBJ1-1|.|.|TRBV7-2
TGTGCCAGCAGCATCCGACAGAACACTGAAGCTTTCTTT
CASSIRQNTEAFF
>TRBJ2-1|.|.|TRBV3-1
TGTGCCAGCAGCCCTTCCAGTAGGGGGACTGAGCAGTTCTTC
CASSPSSRGTEQFF
>TRBJ1-1|.|.|TRBV9
TGTGCCAGCAGCGTAGGGGGACGGGACACTGAAGCTTTCTTT
CASSVGGRDTEAFF
>TRBJ1-1|.|.|TRBV30
TGTGCCTGGAGAGGGCACTCAGGGGAGGCTGAAGCTTTCTTT
CAWRGHSGEAEAFF
>TRBJ2-3|.|TRBD2|TRBV4-1
TGCGCCAGCAGCCAGGGGGGGAAGGCAAACACAGATACGCAGTATTTT
CASSQGGKANTDTQYF
>TRBJ2-2|.|.|TRBV19
TGTGCCAGTAGTCATGACACCGGGGAGCTGTTTTTT
CASSHDTGELFF
>TRBJ1-1|.|.|TRBV9
TGTGCCAGCAGCGCCGATCTTGACACTGAAGCTTTCTTT
CASSADLDTEAFF
>TRBJ2-7|.|.|TRBV11-3
TGTGCCAGCAGCCATCGGGACCCCCGGTTGTTCCCAGACTACGAGCAGTACTTC
CASSHRDPRLFPDYEQYF
>TRBJ2-1|.|TRBD2|TRBV5-1
TGCGCCAGCAGCTTGGTTAGCGGGGGGGTAAATGAGCAGTTCTTC
CASSLVSGGVNEQFF
>TRBJ2-3|.|TRBD2|TRBV7-9
TGTGCCAGCAGCCGGACTAGCGGGGTAGGAGATACGCAGTATTTT
CASSRTSGVGDTQYF
>TRBJ2-3|.|.|TRBV5-1
TGCGCCAGCAGCTTGGACGGGGATAGCACAGATACGCAGTATTTT
CASSLDGDSTDTQYF
>TRBJ2-1|.|.|TRBV1
TGCACCAGCAGCCAAGAAAGGCTAGCGGGAGGGCCGTTGGGCAATGAGCAGTTCTTC
CTSSQERLAGGPLGNEQFF
>TRBJ1-5|.|.|TRBV6-1
TGTGCCAGCAGTGAAGATAGGGTTCAGCCCCAGCATTTT
CASSEDRVQPQHF
>TRBJ1-2|.|TRBD1|TRBV19
TGTGCCAGTAGTATAGACCTCCTACAGGGGAGAGGGCTTGACTATGGCTACACCTTC
CASSIDLLQGRGLDYGYTF
>TRBJ1-2|.|.|TRBV6-5
TGTGCCAGCAGTTACTCGTTGGCGCTCGAGGGGGGCTACACCTTC
CASSYSLALEGGYTF
>TRBJ2-5|.|.|TRBV11-3
TGTGCCAGCAGCTTAGCTTCGGGCCTGGGGGAGACCCAGTACTTC
CASSLASGLGETQYF
>TRBJ1-1|.|TRBD1|TRBV7-2
TGTGCCAGCAGCCAACGACAGGGGTTTATGGCTTTCTTT
CASSQRQGFMAFF
>TRBJ2-3|once|.|TRBV29-1
TGCAGCGCCCTAAGGGTGACGGGCAGGGATACGCAGTATTTT
CSALRVTGRDTQYF
>TRBJ1-3|.|.|TRBV5-1
TGCGCCAGCAGCTTGGCCGGATCTGGAAACACCATATATTTT
CASSLAGSGNTIYF
>TRBJ1-3|few|.|TRBV25-1
TGTGCCAGCAGTGATGTCAGGCGGTTCACTGGAAACACCATATATTTT
CASSDVRRFTGNTIYF
>TRBJ1-6|.|.|TRBV2
TGTGCCAGCATTGCCACAGGGAAGAAAGCTTCACCCCTCCACTTT
CASIATGKKASPLHF